This entry features one T cell receptor (beta chain) sequence. Its antigen is undetermined. This entry is derived from a study of cytomegalovirus exposure and HLA in healthy donors. General observations from the study: 87-base-pair reads could not separate some V segments, including TRBV6-2 and TRBV6-3.

The germline V gene has CDR1 SGHTA and CDR2 FQGNSA. This CDR3 has 17 residues. Germline trimming cut 4 bases from V and 9 bases from J; bases unmatched to any gene: 16. The PCR had 60 Vbeta and 13 Jbeta primers. Assay used: immunoSEQ multiplex PCR; TCRdb lists only in-frame clones, some missing. This table holds about 92,000 clones, 69% found once. Healthy bone marrow donors made up the donor group. Source material: PBMCs. The sequence derives from a man in his fifties or sixties in good health and CMV-seronegative. The gene calls are TRBV7-2 and TRBJ2-5; 11 bases match TRBD2. For the CDR3, the DNA is TGTGCCAGCAGCTCACACGGGGCTAGCGGGGGGCGGGTGGCCCAGTACTTC. Translating it yields CASSSHGASGGRVAQYF.